Shown below are 29 T cell receptor beta chains from a single sample sequenced in a study of control samples from healthy donors and cancer patients. Assay: immunoSEQ multiplex PCR; the TCRdb copy retains only in-frame clones and omits some. The sample lists fewer than 200,000 clones, 96% occurring once. The sequenced sample was blood. These receptors were taken from a woman aged 25-40 years in good health.

The gene calls are TRBV7-3 and TRBJ2-7, with D possibly matching TRBD1 (5 bases). Trimming cost V 6 bases and J 2 bases, with 11 bases left between them. The CDR3 loop spans 13 amino acids. From germline, CDR1 is SGHTA and CDR2 FQGTGA. The CDR3 reads CASSRTGAYEQYF. CDR3 DNA sequence: TGTGCCAGCAGTCGAACAGGAGCCTACGAGCAGTACTTC.

To note about this clone: The junction differs from germline at one of its ends, possibly a read error. V usage is TRBV28 and J usage is TRBJ2-5; a weak D match, TRBD2 (5 bases). Germline CDR1 and CDR2: MDHEN and SYDVKM. CDR3 length: 13 residues. CDR3 DNA sequence: TGTGCCAGCCGTTTAGCGCAACAAGAGACCCAGTACTTC. Its translation is CASRLAQQETQYF.

The V gene is TRBV19, the J gene TRBJ1-5, with 7 nucleotides matching TRBD1. The germline V gene has CDR1 LNHDA and CDR2 SQIVND (reference sequence). Trimming removed 6 bases from V and 2 bases from J; junction bases left unmatched: 4. The CDR3 sequence is 14 residues long. The CDR3 loop is CASSQQGGNQPQHF. The CDR3 DNA is TGTGCCAGTAGCCAGCAGGGGGGCAATCAGCCCCAGCATTTT.

The chain links TRBV28 to TRBJ2-5; TRBD2 is a possible D gene (5 bases). Germline V gene lookup returns CDR1 MDHEN and CDR2 SYDVKM. V dropped 4 bases and J dropped 2 bases, with 23 bases sitting between them. CDR3 length: 18 residues. CDR3 residues: CASSSPFPNGVLQETQYF. As DNA, the CDR3 is TGTGCCAGCAGTTCTCCTTTCCCCAACGGGGTCCTGCAAGAGACCCAGTACTTC.

The chain has TRBV5-1 and TRBJ2-7; the D gene is possibly TRBD2 (6 bases). Looked up from germline, CDR1 is SGHRS and CDR2 is YFSETQ. Trimming stripped 3 bases from V and 6 bases from J, with 13 bases between. The CDR3 sequence is 13 residues long. The CDR3 spells CASSYLRAGEQYF. CDR3 sequence (DNA): TGCGCCAGCAGCTATCTCCGAGCGGGCGAGCAGTACTTC.

The chain combines TRBV5-8 with TRBJ2-5; possible D gene TRBD2, 5 bases. The germline V and J ends were trimmed by 7 bases and 3 bases, with 25 bases remaining between them. The CDR3 loop spans 17 amino acids. The germline V gene encodes CDR1 SGHTS and CDR2 YDEGEE. CDR3 in DNA: TGTGCCAGCCGGCTTGAATTCTCGGGGAGCAGTGAAGAGACCCAGTACTTC. Its protein product is CASRLEFSGSSEETQYF. Using reference TRBV5-8 and TRBJ2-5 for the parts outside the CDR3, the full variable domain is EAGVTQSPTHLIKTRGQQATLRCSPISGHTSVYWYQQALGLGLQFLLWYDEGEERNRGNFPPRFSGRQFPNYSSELNVNALELEDSALYLCASRLEFSGSSEETQYFGPGTRLLVL.

The rearrangement uses TRBV19 and TRBJ2-7; TRBD1 aligns across 8 bases. After removal of 4 bases from V and 0 bases from J, the junction contained 5 bases not matched to a gene. CDR3 length: 15 amino acids. CDR1 is LNHDA and CDR2 is SQIVND in the germline V gene (reference sequence). As DNA, the CDR3 is TGTGCCAGTAGTAGCAGGACAGGGCCCTCCTACGAGCAGTACTTC. Its translation: CASSSRTGPSYEQYF.

The chain recombines TRBV6-5 with TRBJ1-1; weak D call: TRBD1 (5 bases). The CDR3 loop spans 13 amino acids. Trimming cost V 5 bases and J 5 bases, with 12 bases left between them. Per germline, CDR1 MNHEY and CDR2 SVGAGI. For the CDR3, the DNA is TGTGCCAGCAGTCCCGGGACGGTGACTGAAGCTTTCTTT. It codes for CASSPGTVTEAFF.

The chain is built from TRBV5-1 and TRBJ1-1, with 7 bases aligning to TRBD1. The CDR3 length is 14 residues. Germline values: CDR1 SGHRS, CDR2 YFSETQ. Trimming at V came to 2 bases and at J to 4 bases, leaving 5 bases not matched to a gene. CDR3 protein: CASSFSAGGTEAFF. Here the CDR3 DNA reads TGCGCCAGCAGCTTTTCAGCAGGGGGCACTGAAGCTTTCTTT.

The chain couples TRBV5-6 to TRBJ1-1, with D possibly being TRBD1 (5 bases). This CDR3 contains 15 residues. V was trimmed by 5 bases and J by 6 bases, leaving 20 bases between them. Germline V gene lookup returns CDR1 SGHDT and CDR2 YYEEEE. DNA for the CDR3: TGTGCCAGCAGTGTCAGGGTGGTAAGTCCGTCTGAAGCTTTCTTT. Translating it yields CASSVRVVSPSEAFF. The full variable domain, completed using reference TRBV5-6 and TRBJ1-1, is DAGVTQSPTHLIKTRGQQVTLRCSPKSGHDTVSWYQQALGQGPQFIFQYYEEEERQRGNFPDRFSGHQFPNYSSELNVNALLLGDSALYLCASSVRVVSPSEAFFGQGTRLTVV.

The chain joins TRBV4-1 to TRBJ1-1, with TRBD1 matching over 9 bases. Germline V gene sequence: CDR1 MGHRA, CDR2 YSYEKL. Trimming at V came to 3 bases and at J to 5 bases, leaving 10 bases not matched to a gene. The CDR3 extends over 16 amino acids. The CDR3 reads CASSQFTGTGRTEAFF. The CDR3, as DNA: TGCGCCAGCAGCCAGTTCACCGGGACAGGGAGGACTGAAGCTTTCTTT.

The rearrangement uses TRBV5-1 and TRBJ2-2, with D possibly being TRBD2 (5 bases). Germline CDR1 reads SGHRS; CDR2 reads YFSETQ. The CDR3 covers 15 residues. The V end was cut by 7 bases, the J end by 6 bases, with 19 bases between. The CDR3: CASFDLAGVAGELFF. CDR3 DNA sequence: TGCGCCAGCTTCGACTTGGCGGGCGTCGCCGGGGAGCTGTTTTTT.

The rearrangement links TRBV27 to TRBJ1-5, with 7 bases aligning to TRBD1. With V trimmed by 5 bases and J by 3 bases, 4 bases remained unmatched. Germline V gene lookup returns CDR1 MNHEY and CDR2 SMNVEV (reference sequence). This CDR3 region has 14 residues. The CDR3 protein is CASSRGTDNQPQHF. The CDR3 nucleotides read TGTGCCAGCAGTAGGGGGACAGACAATCAGCCCCAGCATTTT.

The rearrangement uses TRBV19 and TRBJ2-1; no reliable D call. Per germline, CDR1 LNHDA and CDR2 SQIVND (reference sequence). The V end lost 3 bases, the J end lost 2 bases, and 11 bases lay between the germline ends. CDR3 size: 15 residues. The CDR3 protein is CASSIGPSTYNEQFF. In DNA, the CDR3 is TGTGCCAGTAGTATTGGGCCCAGCACCTACAATGAGCAGTTCTTC.

The V and J genes are TRBV29-1 and TRBJ2-4, with a tentative D call TRBD2 (6 bases). V gave up 1 base and J gave up 1 base, with 14 bases separating them. Looked up from germline, CDR1 is SQVTM and CDR2 is ANQGSEA. The CDR3 length is 16 residues. Written as DNA, the CDR3 is TGCAGCGTTGAAGGGGGCACGGGGAGGGCCAAAAACATTCAGTACTTC. This gives the protein CSVEGGTGRAKNIQYF.

The chain links TRBV11-1 to TRBJ1-3; D not certain. This CDR3 is 11 amino acids long. CDR1 is SGHAT, CDR2 FQDESV, per germline (reference sequence). The V end lost 5 bases, the J end lost 2 bases, and 1 base lay between the germline ends. Here the CDR3 reads CASSTGNTIYF. The CDR3 coding sequence is TGTGCCAGCAGCACTGGAAACACCATATATTTT.

The gene calls are TRBV5-4 and TRBJ2-7; D is unresolved. This CDR3 has 17 amino acids. Deletions cut 4 bases from V and 0 bases from J, with 20 bases between. Germline V CDR1 and CDR2: SGHNT, YYREEE (reference sequence). CDR3 DNA sequence: TGTGCCAGCAGCGATCGACGTATTGGCGTTAGCTCCTACGAGCAGTACTTC. Protein product: CASSDRRIGVSSYEQYF. Supplemented by reference TRBV5-4 and TRBJ2-7, the full variable domain reads ETGVTQSPTHLIKTRGQQVTLRCSSQSGHNTVSWYQQALGQGPQFIFQYYREEENGRGNFPPRFSGLQFPNYSSELNVNALELDDSALYLCASSDRRIGVSSYEQYFGPGTRLTVT.

The CDR3 sequence: CASSLVVGQGAQPQHF. Here the CDR3 DNA reads TGTGCCAGCAGCTTGGTAGTCGGACAGGGGGCTCAGCCCCAGCATTTT. This rearrangement joins TRBV5-5 to TRBJ1-5; 11 bases match TRBD1. CDR3 length equals 16 residues. Losses at the gene ends were 0 bases for V and 6 bases for J; bases not matched to a gene: 5. The germline V gene has CDR1 SGHKS and CDR2 YYEKEE (reference sequence).

The gene calls are TRBV15 and TRBJ2-1, with a tentative D call TRBD2 (6 bases). V shed 1 base and J shed 3 bases, with 13 bases lying between them. Germline V gene lookup returns CDR1 LNHNV and CDR2 YYDKDF (reference sequence). The CDR3 contains 16 residues. The CDR3: CATSRVTSRNYNEQFF. Here the CDR3 DNA reads TGTGCCACCAGCAGAGTTACTAGCCGAAACTACAATGAGCAGTTCTTC.

The chain has TRBV5-1 and TRBJ2-2; TRBD1 matches 9 bases. The ends lost 4 bases at V and 4 bases at J; junction bases unmatched: 8. The CDR3 consists of 16 residues. The germline V gene encodes CDR1 SGHRS and CDR2 YFSETQ. CDR3 bases: TGCGCCAGCAGCCTTCGCGGACAGGGGAGCACCGGGGAGCTGTTTTTT. It codes for CASSLRGQGSTGELFF.

The V call is TRBV6-5, the J call TRBJ1-4; TRBD1 matches at 8 bases. V lost 0 bases and J lost 10; bases outside the gene matches: 4. CDR3 length equals 14 residues. Looked up from germline, CDR1 is MNHEY and CDR2 is SVGAGI. The CDR3 sequence: CASSYSTQGAKLFF. Here the CDR3 DNA reads TGTGCCAGCAGTTACTCGACGCAGGGGGCAAAACTGTTTTTT.

The chain carries TRBV28 and TRBJ2-7, with D tentatively TRBD1 or TRBD2 (5 bases each). Trimming removed 6 bases from V and 2 bases from J, with 14 bases in between. Germline V gene lookup returns CDR1 MDHEN and CDR2 SYDVKM. CDR3 length: 14 amino acids. The CDR3 reads CASSPGRVPYEQYF. For the CDR3, the DNA is TGTGCCAGCAGCCCGGGACGGGTACCCTACGAGCAGTACTTC.

Regarding this clone: The sample has other DNA sequences that encode this CDR3 too. The chain links TRBV20-1 to TRBJ1-1; D gene uncertain. This CDR3 is built from 11 residues. Trimming cost V 3 bases and J 2 bases, with 4 bases left between them. The germline V gene has CDR1 DFQATT and CDR2 SNEGSKA (reference sequence). CDR3 protein: CSASYNTEAFF. The CDR3 DNA sequence: TGCAGTGCTAGCTATAACACTGAAGCTTTCTTT.

The chain uses TRBV19 and TRBJ2-4; possible D gene TRBD1, 5 bases. Germline V gene data show CDR1 as LNHDA and CDR2 as SQIVND (reference sequence). Trimming pared 2 bases from V and 1 base from J, leaving 9 bases between. This CDR3 has 15 amino acids. The CDR3 spells CASSIPRAAKNIQYF. The CDR3 DNA reads as TGTGCCAGTAGTATACCCAGGGCGGCCAAAAACATTCAGTACTTC.

The gene calls are TRBV28 and TRBJ2-7, with TRBD1 as a possible D gene (6 bases). Trimming left V 5 bases short and J 3 bases short, with 14 bases between. Per germline, CDR1 MDHEN and CDR2 SYDVKM. The CDR3 is 14 amino acids. The CDR3 region has the DNA TGTGCCAGCAGTCCCCAGAGGGGGTTCTACGAGCAGTACTTC. Amino acid sequence: CASSPQRGFYEQYF.

The chain is built from TRBV19 and TRBJ2-3; possible D gene TRBD1, 6 bases. V lost 5 bases and J lost 5, with 14 bases in between. Germline-derived CDR1 and CDR2 are LNHDA and SQIVND (reference sequence). This CDR3 region has 14 residues. In DNA form, the CDR3 reads TGTGCCAGTAGTCCCGGGACACAGGAAGATACGCAGTATTTT. Its protein is CASSPGTQEDTQYF.

The chain joins TRBV15 to TRBJ2-3; TRBD1 agrees at 10 bases. After removal of 5 bases from V and 4 bases from J, the junction contained 12 bases not matched to a gene. The germline CDR1 and CDR2 sequences are LNHNV and YYDKDF (reference sequence). The CDR3 loop spans 17 amino acids. In DNA form, the CDR3 reads TGTGCCACCAGCGAACCGGGGGACAGGGGCAAGGCAGATACGCAGTATTTT. It is translated as CATSEPGDRGKADTQYF.

The chain uses TRBV5-1 and TRBJ1-2; 8 nucleotides match TRBD1. The germline V gene encodes CDR1 SGHRS and CDR2 YFSETQ. This CDR3 spans 14 amino acids. V trimming: 4 bases; J trimming: 3 bases; junction bases outside the gene matches: 5. The CDR3 bases are TGCGCCAGCAGCCCAGGGGGCGCTGACTATGGCTACACCTTC. Amino acids: CASSPGGADYGYTF.

The rearrangement links TRBV6-5 to TRBJ1-5; D is undetermined. CDR1 and CDR2 (germline): MNHEY, SVGAGI. The V end lost 7 bases, the J end lost 4 bases, and 11 bases lay between the germline ends. The CDR3 is 13 amino acids. The CDR3 DNA sequence: TGTGCCAGCATGCGGAATAGGAATCAGCCCCAGCATTTT. This sequence encodes CASMRNRNQPQHF.